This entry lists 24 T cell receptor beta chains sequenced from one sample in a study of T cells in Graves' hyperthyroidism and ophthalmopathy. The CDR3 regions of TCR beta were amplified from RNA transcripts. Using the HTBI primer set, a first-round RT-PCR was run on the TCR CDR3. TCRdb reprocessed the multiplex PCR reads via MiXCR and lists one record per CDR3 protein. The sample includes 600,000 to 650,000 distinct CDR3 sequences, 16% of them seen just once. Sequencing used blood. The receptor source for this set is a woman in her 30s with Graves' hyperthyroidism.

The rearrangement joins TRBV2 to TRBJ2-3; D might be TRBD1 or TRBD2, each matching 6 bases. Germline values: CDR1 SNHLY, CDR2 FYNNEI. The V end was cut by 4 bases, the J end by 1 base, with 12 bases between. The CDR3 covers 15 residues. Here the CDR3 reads CASSVRRGGTDTQYF. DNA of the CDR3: TGTGCCAGCAGTGTGCGGAGGGGGGGCACAGATACGCAGTATTTT.

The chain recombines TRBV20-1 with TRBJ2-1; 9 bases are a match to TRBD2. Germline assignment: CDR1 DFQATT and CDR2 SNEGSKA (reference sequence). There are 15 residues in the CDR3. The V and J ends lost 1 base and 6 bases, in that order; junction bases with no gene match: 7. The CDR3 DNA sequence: TGCAGTGCTAGAGTTGTGGCGGGAGGGGGCAATGAGCAGTTCTTC. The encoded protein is CSARVVAGGGNEQFF.

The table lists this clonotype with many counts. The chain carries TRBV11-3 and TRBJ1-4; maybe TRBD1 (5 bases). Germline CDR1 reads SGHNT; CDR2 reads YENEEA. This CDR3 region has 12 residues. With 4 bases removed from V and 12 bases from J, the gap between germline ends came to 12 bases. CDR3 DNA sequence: TGTGCCAGCAGCTCCAGGGTTGGGGAACTGTTTTTT. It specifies CASSSRVGELFF.

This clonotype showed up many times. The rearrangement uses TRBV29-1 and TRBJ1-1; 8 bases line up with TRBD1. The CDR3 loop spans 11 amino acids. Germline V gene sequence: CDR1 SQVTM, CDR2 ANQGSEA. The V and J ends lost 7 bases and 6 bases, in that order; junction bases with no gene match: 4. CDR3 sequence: CSGRTGSEAFF. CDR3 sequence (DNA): TGCAGCGGAAGGACAGGGTCTGAAGCTTTCTTT.

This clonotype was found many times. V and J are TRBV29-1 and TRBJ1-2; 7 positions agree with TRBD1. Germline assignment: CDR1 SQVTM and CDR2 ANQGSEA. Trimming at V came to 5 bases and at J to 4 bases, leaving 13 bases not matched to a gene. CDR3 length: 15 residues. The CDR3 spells CSVTNLEGASYGYTF. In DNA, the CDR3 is TGCAGCGTTACCAACCTGGAGGGGGCCAGCTATGGCTACACCTTC.

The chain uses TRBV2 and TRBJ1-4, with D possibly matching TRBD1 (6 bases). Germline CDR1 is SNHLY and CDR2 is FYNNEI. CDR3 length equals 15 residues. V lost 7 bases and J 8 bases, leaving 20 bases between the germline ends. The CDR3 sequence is CASTTLQGEREKLFF. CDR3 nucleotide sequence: TGTGCCAGCACTACCCTACAGGGTGAACGGGAAAAACTGTTTTTT.

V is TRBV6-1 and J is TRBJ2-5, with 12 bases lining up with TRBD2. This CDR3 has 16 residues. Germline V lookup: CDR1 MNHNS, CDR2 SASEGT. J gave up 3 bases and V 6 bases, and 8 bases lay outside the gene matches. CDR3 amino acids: CASSLRRTSGKETQYF. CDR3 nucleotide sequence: TGTGCCAGCAGCCTTCGGCGGACTAGCGGGAAAGAGACCCAGTACTTC.

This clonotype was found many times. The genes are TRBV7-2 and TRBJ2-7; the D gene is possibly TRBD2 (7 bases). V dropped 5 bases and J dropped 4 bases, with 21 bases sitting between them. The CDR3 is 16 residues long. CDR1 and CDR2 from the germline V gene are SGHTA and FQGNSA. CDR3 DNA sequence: TGTGCCAGCAGCCCTCACACTCGGGGGGCCGGGTACGAGCAGTACTTC. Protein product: CASSPHTRGAGYEQYF.

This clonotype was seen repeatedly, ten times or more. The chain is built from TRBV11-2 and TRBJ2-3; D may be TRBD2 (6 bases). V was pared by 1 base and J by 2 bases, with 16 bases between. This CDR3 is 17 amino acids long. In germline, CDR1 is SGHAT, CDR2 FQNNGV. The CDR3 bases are TGTGCCAGCAGCTTAGTAAGGCAAGCGGGTAACACAGATACGCAGTATTTT. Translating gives CASSLVRQAGNTDTQYF.

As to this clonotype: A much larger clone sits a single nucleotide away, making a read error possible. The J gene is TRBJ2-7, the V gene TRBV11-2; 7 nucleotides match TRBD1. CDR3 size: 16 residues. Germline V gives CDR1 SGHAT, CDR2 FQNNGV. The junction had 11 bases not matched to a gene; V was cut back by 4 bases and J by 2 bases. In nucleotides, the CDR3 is TGTGCCAGCAGCTCCCCGAGACAGGGTGTAGCCTACGAGCAGTACTTC. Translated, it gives CASSSPRQGVAYEQYF.

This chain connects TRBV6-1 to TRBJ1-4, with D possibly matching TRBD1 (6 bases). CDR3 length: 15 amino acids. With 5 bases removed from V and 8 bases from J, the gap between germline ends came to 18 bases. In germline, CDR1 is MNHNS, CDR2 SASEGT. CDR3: CASSIAGTPSEKLFF. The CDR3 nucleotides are TGTGCCAGCAGTATTGCCGGGACACCAAGCGAAAAACTGTTTTTT.

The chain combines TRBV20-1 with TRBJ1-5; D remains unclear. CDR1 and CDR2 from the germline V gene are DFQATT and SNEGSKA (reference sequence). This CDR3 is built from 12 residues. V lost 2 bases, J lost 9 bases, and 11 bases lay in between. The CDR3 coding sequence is TGCAGTGCTAGAACCACGGCAGGGCCCCAGCATTTT. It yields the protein CSARTTAGPQHF.

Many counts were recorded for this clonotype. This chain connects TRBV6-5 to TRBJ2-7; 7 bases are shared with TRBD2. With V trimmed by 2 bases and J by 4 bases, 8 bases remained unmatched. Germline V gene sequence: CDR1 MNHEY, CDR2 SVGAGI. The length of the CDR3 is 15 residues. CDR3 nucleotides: TGTGCCAGCAGTTACGGCCCAGCGGGATCTTACGAGCAGTACTTC. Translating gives CASSYGPAGSYEQYF.

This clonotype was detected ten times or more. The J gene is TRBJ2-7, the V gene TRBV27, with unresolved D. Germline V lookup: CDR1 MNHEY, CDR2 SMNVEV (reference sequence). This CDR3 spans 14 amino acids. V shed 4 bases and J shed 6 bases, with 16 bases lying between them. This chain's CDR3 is CASSSLTGRSEQYF. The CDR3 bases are TGTGCCAGCAGTTCCCTGACCGGTCGTTCCGAGCAGTACTTC.

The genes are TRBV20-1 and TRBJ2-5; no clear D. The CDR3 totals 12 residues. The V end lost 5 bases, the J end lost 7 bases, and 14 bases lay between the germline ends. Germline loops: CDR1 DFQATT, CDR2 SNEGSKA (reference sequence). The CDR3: CSAPALYGTQYF. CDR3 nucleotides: TGCAGTGCTCCCGCCCTATACGGGACCCAGTACTTC.

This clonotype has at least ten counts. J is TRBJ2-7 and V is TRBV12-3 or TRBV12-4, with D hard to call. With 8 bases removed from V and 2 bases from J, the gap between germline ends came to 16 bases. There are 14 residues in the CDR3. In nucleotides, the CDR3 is TGTGCCAGCGTAGACCCTGACGGGCCCTACGAGCAGTACTTC. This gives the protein CASVDPDGPYEQYF.

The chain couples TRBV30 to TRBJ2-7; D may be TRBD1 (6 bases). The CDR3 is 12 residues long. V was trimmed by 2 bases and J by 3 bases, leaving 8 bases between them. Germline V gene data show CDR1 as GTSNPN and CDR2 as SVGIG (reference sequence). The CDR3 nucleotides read TGTGCCTGGAGTAGGGACAACTACGAGCAGTACTTC. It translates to CAWSRDNYEQYF.

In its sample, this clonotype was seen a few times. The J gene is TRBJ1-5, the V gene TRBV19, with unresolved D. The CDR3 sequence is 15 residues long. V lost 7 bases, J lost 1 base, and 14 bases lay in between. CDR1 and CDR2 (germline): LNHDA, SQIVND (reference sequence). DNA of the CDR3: TGTGCCAGTAATATTGGGGTCGGGAGCAATCAGCCCCAGCATTTT. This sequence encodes CASNIGVGSNQPQHF.

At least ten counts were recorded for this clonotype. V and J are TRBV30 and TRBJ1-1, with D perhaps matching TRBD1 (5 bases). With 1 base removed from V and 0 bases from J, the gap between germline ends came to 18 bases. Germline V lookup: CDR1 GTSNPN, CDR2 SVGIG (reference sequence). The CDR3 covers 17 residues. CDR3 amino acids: CAWSAFSPGLLNTEAFF. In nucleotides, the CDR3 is TGTGCCTGGAGTGCCTTCTCTCCGGGACTCTTGAACACTGAAGCTTTCTTT.

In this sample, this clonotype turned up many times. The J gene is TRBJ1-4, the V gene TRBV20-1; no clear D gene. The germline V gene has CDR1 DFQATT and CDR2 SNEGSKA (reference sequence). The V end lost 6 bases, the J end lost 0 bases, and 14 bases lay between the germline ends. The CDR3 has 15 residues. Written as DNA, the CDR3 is TGCAGTGCCTCACAGAACTGGGCAACTAATGAAAAACTGTTTTTT. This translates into CSASQNWATNEKLFF.

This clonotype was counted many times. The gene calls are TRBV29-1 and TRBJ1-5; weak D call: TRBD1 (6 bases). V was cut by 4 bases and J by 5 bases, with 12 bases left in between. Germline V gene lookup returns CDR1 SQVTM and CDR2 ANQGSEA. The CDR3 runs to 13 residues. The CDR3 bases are TGCAGCGTTGCAGGGGCTCTAGATCAGCCCCAGCATTTT. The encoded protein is CSVAGALDQPQHF.

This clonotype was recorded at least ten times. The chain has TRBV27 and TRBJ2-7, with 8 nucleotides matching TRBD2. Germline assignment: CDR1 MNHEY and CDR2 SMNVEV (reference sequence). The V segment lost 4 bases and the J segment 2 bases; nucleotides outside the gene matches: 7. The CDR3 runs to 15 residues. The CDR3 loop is CASSYTSGPAYEQYF. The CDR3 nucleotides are TGTGCCAGCAGTTACACTAGCGGACCTGCCTACGAGCAGTACTTC.

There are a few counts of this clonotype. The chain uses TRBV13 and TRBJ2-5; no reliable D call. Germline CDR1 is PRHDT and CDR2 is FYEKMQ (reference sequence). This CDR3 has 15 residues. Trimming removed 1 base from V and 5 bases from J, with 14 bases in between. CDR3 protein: CASSLEGTVGETQYF. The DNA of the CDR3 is TGTGCCAGCAGCTTAGAAGGAACAGTCGGGGAGACCCAGTACTTC.

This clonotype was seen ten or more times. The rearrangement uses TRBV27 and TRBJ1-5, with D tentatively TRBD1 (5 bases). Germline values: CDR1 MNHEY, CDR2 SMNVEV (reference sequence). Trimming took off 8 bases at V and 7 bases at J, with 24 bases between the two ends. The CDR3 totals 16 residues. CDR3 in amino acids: CASGRGDSAPRQPQHF. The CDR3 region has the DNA TGTGCCAGCGGCCGGGGGGATTCGGCCCCGCGGCAGCCCCAGCATTTT.